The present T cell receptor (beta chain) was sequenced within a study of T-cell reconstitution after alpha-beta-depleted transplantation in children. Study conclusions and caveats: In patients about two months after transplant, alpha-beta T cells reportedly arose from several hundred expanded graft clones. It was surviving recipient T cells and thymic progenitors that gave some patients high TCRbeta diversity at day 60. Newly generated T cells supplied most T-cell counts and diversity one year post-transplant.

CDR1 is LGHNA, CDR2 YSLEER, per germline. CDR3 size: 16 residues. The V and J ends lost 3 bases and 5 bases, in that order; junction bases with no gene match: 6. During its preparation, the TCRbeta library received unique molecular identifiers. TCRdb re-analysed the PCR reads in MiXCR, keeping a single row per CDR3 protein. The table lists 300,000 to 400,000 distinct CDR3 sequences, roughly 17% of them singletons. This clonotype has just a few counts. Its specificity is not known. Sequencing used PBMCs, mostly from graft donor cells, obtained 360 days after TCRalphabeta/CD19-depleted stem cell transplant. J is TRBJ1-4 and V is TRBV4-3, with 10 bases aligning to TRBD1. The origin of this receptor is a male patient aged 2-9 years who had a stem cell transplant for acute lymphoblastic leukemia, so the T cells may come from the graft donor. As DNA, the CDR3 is TGCGCCAGCAGCCATTTACCGGGACAGGGGAATGAAAAACTGTTTTTT. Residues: CASSHLPGQGNEKLFF.